This record covers a single T cell receptor beta chain. The source of the sample is a study of OX40 agonist ivuxolimab in advanced cancers. The CDR3 has 16 residues. With 1 base removed from V and 0 bases from J, the gap between germline ends came to 9 bases. Germline values: CDR1 ENHRY, CDR2 SYGVKD. Measured with immunoSEQ multiplex PCR; TCRdb has only the in-frame clones, and not every one. Altogether about 99,000 clones are present, around 96% being singletons, with the ten largest covering 2% to 2.5%. Source: CD4+ or CD8+ T cells sorted from blood, taken in a trial of the OX40 agonist ivuxolimab. J is TRBJ2-2 and V is TRBV10-3; D remains ambiguous. The receptor comes from an adult with an advanced solid tumor such as melanoma, head and neck, liver or kidney cancer. The CDR3 bases are TGTGCCATCAGTGAGTACGTGGAATCGAACACCGGGGAGCTGTTTTTT. Its translation: CAISEYVESNTGELFF.